One sample yielded the 29 T cell receptor beta chains listed below, sequenced in a study of early T cells in non-severe SARS-CoV-2 infection. TCRdb reprocessed the 5' RACE reads via MiXCR and lists one record per CDR3 protein. The repertoire consists of about 88,000 distinct CDR3 sequences, with under 15% occurring once and the leading ten covering around 5.8%. The sample taken for sequencing was whole blood. Every receptor here comes from an adult who was a healthcare worker with PCR-confirmed SARS-CoV-2 infection or an uninfected control (not recorded which).

This clonotype showed up many times. The J gene is TRBJ2-1, the V gene TRBV12-3 or TRBV12-4; 9 nucleotides agree with TRBD2. The CDR3 has 15 amino acids. J was trimmed by 6 bases and V by 6 bases; bases with no gene match: 9. As DNA, the CDR3 is TGTGCCAGCAGCCAGACTAGCGGCCCCCCCAATGAGCAGTTCTTC. As protein: CASSQTSGPPNEQFF.

The chain carries TRBV10-3 and TRBJ1-6; D uncertain. Germline assignment: CDR1 ENHRY and CDR2 SYGVKD. Trimming shortened V by 8 bases and J by 6 bases, and 8 bases separated the two germline ends. This CDR3 has 12 residues. The CDR3 spells CAIGNPNSPLHF. CDR3 DNA sequence: TGTGCCATCGGGAACCCTAATTCACCCCTCCACTTT.

This clonotype was observed a handful of times. The V and J genes are TRBV12-3 or TRBV12-4 and TRBJ1-3; 10 positions match TRBD1. The CDR3 contains 13 residues. The ends lost 7 bases at V and 7 bases at J; junction bases unmatched: 4. The CDR3 protein is CASTGTGVNTIYF. CDR3 sequence (DNA): TGTGCCAGCACCGGGACAGGGGTGAACACCATATATTTT.

This chain connects TRBV7-8 to TRBJ1-1, with 7 positions matching TRBD1. V lost 5 bases to trimming and J lost 6 bases; unmatched junction nucleotides: 9. CDR3 size: 14 residues. The germline V gene encodes CDR1 SGHVS and CDR2 FQNEAQ. For the CDR3, the DNA is TGTGCCAGCAGCGCCTATGAAGGGACAGCTGAAGCTTTCTTT. Protein sequence: CASSAYEGTAEAFF.

In its sample, this clonotype was seen many times. This chain links TRBV10-1 with TRBJ2-7, with 7 bases fitting TRBD1. CDR1 WNHNN and CDR2 SYGVQD come from the germline V gene (reference sequence). The J segment lost 1 base and the V segment lost 8 bases, leaving 8 bases of the junction unmatched. CDR3 length: 14 residues. The CDR3 DNA reads as TGCGCCAGCCCAACCCGGGACAGATCCTACGAGCAGTACTTC. The encoded protein is CASPTRDRSYEQYF.

This chain joins TRBV5-1 and TRBJ2-7; D is undetermined. V was shortened by 0 bases and J by 0 bases, with 10 bases between the two germline ends. CDR1 and CDR2 from the germline V gene are SGHRS and YFSETQ. The CDR3 consists of 15 residues. As DNA, the CDR3 is TGCGCCAGCAGCTTGGAATCGGTAAGCTCCTACGAGCAGTACTTC. Amino acid sequence: CASSLESVSSYEQYF.

This clonotype was observed a handful of times. The genes are TRBV7-8 and TRBJ2-3, with a weak D call TRBD1 (5 bases). This CDR3 has 17 amino acids. With 8 bases removed from V and 2 bases from J, the gap between germline ends came to 23 bases. CDR1 and CDR2 from the germline V gene are SGHVS and FQNEAQ. The CDR3 coding sequence is TGTGCCAGCGGCGACAGAAGCTTATGGACCTACACAGATACGCAGTATTTT. It codes for CASGDRSLWTYTDTQYF.

This clonotype appeared a few times. The rearrangement uses TRBV28 and TRBJ1-3; D gene uncertain. Trimming left V 4 bases short and J 4 bases short, with 14 bases between. In germline, CDR1 is MDHEN, CDR2 SYDVKM. The CDR3 extends over 15 amino acids. DNA of the CDR3: TGTGCCAGCAGTTCCCCCGGAGCGGCCGGAAACACCATATATTTT. This translates into CASSSPGAAGNTIYF.

The V and J genes are TRBV6-2 or TRBV6-3 and TRBJ2-2; D gene uncertain. Germline CDR1 is MNHEY and CDR2 is SVGEGT. Trimming removed 1 base from V and 1 base from J, with 10 bases in between. The CDR3 is 16 residues long. CDR3 nucleotide sequence: TGTGCCAGCAGTTACTGGCAGAGAAGGAACACCGGGGAGCTGTTTTTT. Translated, it gives CASSYWQRRNTGELFF.

This clonotype was picked up a small number of times. DNA for the CDR3: TGTGCCAGCAGTGAAGTAGGCAGGGCGCGGGCCAGTGATCAGCCCCAGCATTTT. Residues: CASSEVGRARASDQPQHF. The chain links TRBV6-1 to TRBJ1-5; the D gene is possibly TRBD1 (5 bases). Trimming removed 1 base from V and 5 bases from J, with 21 bases in between. Germline V CDR1 and CDR2: MNHNS, SASEGT. The CDR3 length is 18 residues.

This clonotype showed up just a few times. The chain carries TRBV11-2 and TRBJ2-3; possible D gene TRBD2, 5 bases. V gave up 3 bases and J gave up 2 bases, with 12 bases separating them. This CDR3 has 15 residues. CDR1 and CDR2 (germline): SGHAT, FQNNGV. CDR3 sequence reads: CASSFGIAYTDTQYF. As DNA, the CDR3 is TGTGCCAGCAGCTTCGGTATAGCGTACACAGATACGCAGTATTTT.

This clonotype was detected many times. This sequence joins TRBV7-9 and TRBJ2-5; no reliable D call. Germline lookup yields CDR1 SEHNR and CDR2 FQNEAQ (reference sequence). Trimming took 5 bases from V and 7 from J, leaving 8 bases between them. The CDR3 has 11 amino acids. CDR3 sequence reads: CASSATPTQYF. CDR3 in DNA: TGTGCCAGCAGCGCGACCCCGACCCAGTACTTC.

The V gene is TRBV10-3, the J gene TRBJ2-3; 10 nucleotides match TRBD2. Germline V gives CDR1 ENHRY, CDR2 SYGVKD. CDR3 length equals 14 residues. V gave up 6 bases and J gave up 5 bases; unmatched junction bases: 5. The CDR3 DNA is TGTGCCATCAGGAGCGGGAGGGCCGGAGATACGCAGTATTTT. Translating gives CAIRSGRAGDTQYF.

This clonotype was counted a few times. The V call is TRBV20-1, the J call TRBJ1-6; the D is unclear. This CDR3 is 12 amino acids long. The V gene lost 3 bases and the J gene lost 9 bases, with 9 bases spanning the gap. The V gene's germline CDR1 is DFQATT and CDR2 SNEGSKA (reference sequence). CDR3 in amino acids: CSARDAVSPLHF. CDR3 bases: TGCAGTGCTAGGGACGCGGTTTCACCCCTCCACTTT.

V gene TRBV20-1 combines with J gene TRBJ2-1; the match to TRBD2 covers 8 bases. This CDR3 is built from 14 residues. CDR1 is DFQATT and CDR2 is SNEGSKA in the germline V gene (reference sequence). The junction had 8 bases not matched to a gene; V was cut back by 4 bases and J by 6 bases. CDR3 loop: CSATGTRSPNEQFF. The CDR3 nucleotides are TGCAGTGCTACCGGGACTAGGAGCCCCAATGAGCAGTTCTTC.

In regard to this clonotype: A junction end diverges from the germline sequence, so it may reflect a read error. V gene TRBV4-1 combines with J gene TRBJ1-1; D is unclear. Germline V CDR1 and CDR2: MGHRA, YSYEKL. The CDR3 has 13 amino acids. The CDR3 loop reads CAGSQWEVAEAFF. The CDR3, as DNA: TGCGCCGGCAGCCAATGGGAGGTAGCTGAAGCTTTCTTT.

This clonotype has only a few counts. J is TRBJ2-5 and V is TRBV13; D possibly matches TRBD1 or TRBD2 (5 bases each). Germline values: CDR1 PRHDT, CDR2 FYEKMQ (reference sequence). Trimming stripped 4 bases from V and 0 bases from J, with 18 bases between. The CDR3 is 17 amino acids. CDR3 DNA sequence: TGTGCCAGCAGCTGGGGCCGGGACCGAATTAACCAAGAGACCCAGTACTTC. Its protein is CASSWGRDRINQETQYF.

Many counts were recorded for this clonotype. The V call is TRBV7-2, the J call TRBJ2-3; perhaps TRBD2 as D (5 bases). The V end was cut by 5 bases, the J end by 3 bases, with 12 bases between. In germline, CDR1 is SGHTA, CDR2 FQGNSA. The length of the CDR3 is 14 residues. The CDR3 here is CASSPRGRTDTQYF. The CDR3 DNA is TGTGCCAGCAGCCCTCGGGGTAGAACAGATACGCAGTATTTT.

The J gene is TRBJ2-7, the V gene TRBV12-3 or TRBV12-4, with D possibly matching TRBD1 (6 bases). The length of the CDR3 is 15 residues. Trimming took 6 bases from V and 2 from J, leaving 17 bases between them. CDR3 amino acids: CASSPGQFGTYEQYF. CDR3 DNA sequence: TGTGCCAGCAGCCCTGGACAGTTTGGAACCTACGAGCAGTACTTC.

The chain is built from TRBV18 and TRBJ2-7; D remains unclear. Germline V gene sequence: CDR1 KGHSH, CDR2 LQKENI. Trimming left V 5 bases short and J 2 bases short, with 7 bases between. CDR3 size: 12 residues. The CDR3 sequence is CASSSNTYEQYF. The DNA for the CDR3 is TGTGCCAGCTCAAGTAACACCTACGAGCAGTACTTC.

This clonotype was counted many times. This chain links TRBV12-3 or TRBV12-4 with TRBJ2-1; D remains unclear. The CDR3 has 15 residues. Trimming cost V 5 bases and J 0 bases, with 11 bases left between them. The CDR3 DNA reads as TGTGCCAGCAGTCCGTACCCAGCCTCCTACAATGAGCAGTTCTTC. Translated, it gives CASSPYPASYNEQFF.

The V and J genes are TRBV20-1 and TRBJ2-5, with a possible D match to TRBD2 (6 bases). Deletions cut 1 base from V and 1 base from J, with 10 bases between. This CDR3 is built from 14 residues. Germline V gene lookup returns CDR1 DFQATT and CDR2 SNEGSKA (reference sequence). This chain's CDR3 is CSARGEAGQETQYF. The DNA for the CDR3 is TGCAGTGCTAGAGGGGAAGCGGGCCAAGAGACCCAGTACTTC.

Many counts were recorded for this clonotype. The rearrangement uses TRBV12-3 or TRBV12-4 and TRBJ2-7; D not certain. The ends were cut back, 2 bases at V and 2 bases at J, with 4 bases in the middle. There are 12 residues in the CDR3. The CDR3 DNA sequence: TGTGCCAGCAGTTTATCGGCCTACGAGCAGTACTTC. Translated, it gives CASSLSAYEQYF.

J is TRBJ1-6 and V is TRBV6-1; D unresolved. V was pared by 8 bases and J by 7 bases, with 9 bases between. This CDR3 is 12 amino acids long. Germline values: CDR1 MNHNS, CDR2 SASEGT. As DNA, the CDR3 is TGTGCCAGCGGGCAGGCAAATTCACCCCTCCACTTT. Protein: CASGQANSPLHF.

This clonotype showed up just a few times. The chain couples TRBV10-2 to TRBJ2-7; D remains unclear. The V and J ends lost 3 bases and 3 bases respectively, with 6 bases between them. CDR3 length: 12 residues. Germline CDR1 reads WSHSY; CDR2 reads SAAADI. The CDR3 here is CASSDKIYEQYF. The CDR3 bases are TGCGCCAGCAGTGACAAAATCTACGAGCAGTACTTC.

This clonotype was seen many times. This rearrangement joins TRBV28 to TRBJ1-4; D is unresolved. Germline V gene sequence: CDR1 MDHEN, CDR2 SYDVKM. Between the trimmed V and J ends, which lost 5 bases and 0 bases, there was a span of 7 bases. This CDR3 region has 14 residues. The CDR3 region has the DNA TGTGCCAGCAGTGTCGACCCAACTAATGAAAAACTGTTTTTT. This codes for CASSVDPTNEKLFF.

The table lists this clonotype with a count of one. The chain links TRBV6-1 to TRBJ2-7; 7 bases fit TRBD1. The junction had 6 bases not matched to a gene; V was cut back by 0 bases and J by 4 bases. The CDR3 covers 15 residues. Germline CDR1 reads MNHNS; CDR2 reads SASEGT. DNA for the CDR3: TGTGCCAGCAGTGAAGCAAGGGGGCGGAGGTACGAGCAGTACTTC. This encodes CASSEARGRRYEQYF.

This clonotype turned up a few times. The rearrangement links TRBV4-1 to TRBJ2-1, with TRBD2 matching over 7 bases. CDR1 is MGHRA, CDR2 YSYEKL, per germline. V lost 6 bases, J lost 2 bases, and 7 bases stayed unmatched. CDR3 size: 15 residues. The DNA of the CDR3 is TGCGCCAGCAGGGAAACTAGCGAGACCTACAATGAGCAGTTCTTC. Translating it yields CASRETSETYNEQFF.

This clonotype has at least ten counts. V gene TRBV5-1 combines with J gene TRBJ2-1, with a weak D call TRBD2 (6 bases). The germline V gene encodes CDR1 SGHRS and CDR2 YFSETQ. Trimming stripped 4 bases from V and 9 bases from J, with 14 bases between. The CDR3 is 13 amino acids. CDR3 residues: CASSRDSTGEQFF. In DNA, the CDR3 is TGCGCCAGCAGCCGGGACTCGACGGGTGAGCAGTTCTTC.